This entry lists 23 T cell receptor beta chains sequenced from one sample in a study of response to subunit inactivated influenza vaccine. From the RT-PCR reads, TCRdb called clonotypes with MiXCR, one entry per CDR3 protein. The sample holds some 500,000 distinct CDR3 sequences, roughly 13% seen once. This sample comprised PBMCs from blood, obtained around seven weeks after vaccination. The receptors here all came from a man aged 45 to 65 who received an inactivated influenza vaccine.

The sample holds a few counts of this clonotype. The chain employs TRBV6-2 or TRBV6-3 and TRBJ2-1; D not certain. Trimming pared 4 bases from V and 7 bases from J, leaving 17 bases between. The germline V gene encodes CDR1 MNHEY and CDR2 SVGEGT. The CDR3 covers 15 residues. Here the CDR3 DNA reads TGTGCCAGCAGTTCCCTCTTGTTAGAACCTAATGAGCAGTTCTTC. It translates to CASSSLLLEPNEQFF.

CDR3 amino acids: CASSEDTGTGVEKLFF. The CDR3 bases are TGTGCCAGCAGTGAAGACACCGGGACAGGGGTTGAAAAACTGTTTTTT. V gene TRBV25-1 combines with J gene TRBJ1-4; 10 nucleotides match TRBD1. Trimming took 2 bases from V and 7 from J; bases not matched to a gene: 7. Germline CDR1 MGHDK, CDR2 SYGVNS. CDR3 size: 16 residues.

The chain uses TRBV12-3 or TRBV12-4 and TRBJ2-1; 13 nucleotides match TRBD2. This CDR3 has 14 amino acids. The ends lost 6 bases at V and 6 bases at J; junction bases unmatched: 2. The CDR3 sequence is CASRGLAGSNEQFF. CDR3 nucleotides: TGTGCCAGCAGGGGACTAGCGGGAAGCAATGAGCAGTTCTTC.

This chain links TRBV7-2 with TRBJ2-7; 10 nucleotides line up with TRBD2. Germline loops: CDR1 SGHTA, CDR2 FQGNSA. V lost 1 base and J lost 0; bases outside the gene matches: 6. CDR3 length: 17 residues. The CDR3 loop reads CASSLGLAGDSSYEQYF. The CDR3 bases are TGTGCCAGCAGCTTAGGGCTAGCGGGAGATAGCTCCTACGAGCAGTACTTC. The variable domain in full, completed from reference TRBV7-2 and TRBJ2-7, reads GAGVSQSPSNKVTEKGKDVELRCDPISGHTALYWYRQSLGQGLEFLIYFQGNSAPDKSGLPSDRFSAERTGGSVSTLTIQRTQQEDSAVYLCASSLGLAGDSSYEQYFGPGTRLTVT.

This clonotype has only a few counts. The chain couples TRBV5-6 to TRBJ2-1, with D hard to call. Trimming shortened V by 1 base and J by 7 bases, and 6 bases separated the two germline ends. The germline V gene has CDR1 SGHDT and CDR2 YYEEEE. The CDR3 consists of 12 residues. The CDR3 DNA sequence: TGTGCCAGCAGCTTGTCCGAGAATGAGCAGTTCTTC. Translation: CASSLSENEQFF.

In its sample, this clonotype was seen a few times. The V gene is TRBV12-3 or TRBV12-4, the J gene TRBJ2-1; D might be TRBD2 (6 bases). The length of the CDR3 is 13 residues. The germline V and J ends were trimmed by 5 bases and 12 bases, with 17 bases remaining between them. Here the CDR3 reads CASSPRDPPGQFF. The CDR3, as DNA: TGTGCCAGCAGTCCGCGGGACCCCCCGGGGCAGTTCTTC.

In this sample, this clonotype turned up many times. The rearrangement links TRBV12-3 or TRBV12-4 to TRBJ1-5; weak D call: TRBD1 (5 bases). V was pared by 3 bases and J by 2 bases, with 14 bases between. The CDR3 length is 16 residues. For the CDR3, the DNA is TGTGCCAGCAGTTTGAGGGGCCAGAATGGCAATCAGCCCCAGCATTTT. Encoded protein: CASSLRGQNGNQPQHF.

There are many counts of this clonotype. The chain employs TRBV4-2 and TRBJ2-1, with 7 nucleotides matching TRBD2. CDR1 is LGHNA and CDR2 is YNFKEQ in the germline V gene. This CDR3 spans 15 amino acids. J gave up 5 bases and V 4 bases, and 8 bases lay outside the gene matches. Here the CDR3 reads CASSPTSNTHNEQFF. The CDR3 DNA sequence: TGTGCCAGCAGCCCGACTAGCAACACACACAATGAGCAGTTCTTC.

This clonotype was recorded many times. The chain is built from TRBV20-1 and TRBJ1-5, with D hard to call. The CDR3 consists of 12 residues. Germline V gene sequence: CDR1 DFQATT, CDR2 SNEGSKA (reference sequence). Trimming took off 4 bases at V and 8 bases at J, with 12 bases between the two ends. This CDR3 is CSAIKPPEPQHF. The CDR3 DNA sequence: TGCAGTGCTATTAAGCCCCCTGAGCCCCAGCATTTT.

The rearrangement joins TRBV5-1 to TRBJ2-5, with 7 bases identical to TRBD1. The CDR3 sequence is 16 residues long. Germline V gives CDR1 SGHRS, CDR2 YFSETQ. J lost 4 bases, V lost 1 base, and 10 bases had no gene match. CDR3 coding DNA: TGCGCCAGCAGCTTGAAAGGGGGCTACGGGTCAGAGACCCAGTACTTC. Its protein product is CASSLKGGYGSETQYF.

This clonotype has just a few counts. This chain links TRBV7-4 with TRBJ1-1; possible D gene TRBD1, 6 bases. V lost 5 bases and J lost 2, with 24 bases in between. The CDR3 contains 18 residues. The germline V gene encodes CDR1 SGHVT and CDR2 SQSDAQ. CDR3 sequence: CASSLGNRVKPSNTEAFF. DNA for the CDR3: TGTGCCAGCAGCCTAGGCAACAGGGTCAAACCAAGCAACACTGAAGCTTTCTTT.

The V and J genes are TRBV9 and TRBJ1-1; 10 nucleotides agree with TRBD1. CDR3 length: 15 residues. Per germline, CDR1 SGDLS and CDR2 YYNGEE. V trimming: 0 bases; J trimming: 5 bases; junction bases outside the gene matches: 4. This CDR3 is CASSVVGQGGTEAFF. In DNA form, the CDR3 reads TGTGCCAGCAGCGTAGTAGGACAGGGGGGAACTGAAGCTTTCTTT.

In its sample, this clonotype was seen a few times. This chain joins TRBV5-6 and TRBJ2-1; the match to TRBD2 covers 9 bases. Germline lookup yields CDR1 SGHDT and CDR2 YYEEEE. CDR3 length: 19 amino acids. The V and J ends lost 0 bases and 4 bases, in that order; junction bases with no gene match: 14. The DNA for the CDR3 is TGTGCCAGCAGCTTGGTTGAGTGGAGGACTAGCGTAGTATACAATGAGCAGTTCTTC. Residues: CASSLVEWRTSVVYNEQFF.

This chain connects TRBV9 to TRBJ2-7; D is possibly TRBD2 (6 bases). CDR3 length: 15 amino acids. V was shortened by 0 bases and J by 3 bases, with 13 bases between the two germline ends. Germline lookup yields CDR1 SGDLS and CDR2 YYNGEE. Here the CDR3 DNA reads TGTGCCAGCAGCGTAGAACCCTCGGGGGACTACGAGCAGTACTTC. Its translation: CASSVEPSGDYEQYF.

In DNA, the CDR3 is TGTGCCAGCAGCTACCGGGACAGGGGAACCGGGGAGCTGTTTTTT. Translation: CASSYRDRGTGELFF. V usage is TRBV5-8 and J usage is TRBJ2-2; 10 bases align to TRBD1. This CDR3 spans 15 amino acids. Looked up from germline, CDR1 is SGHTS and CDR2 is YDEGEE. V shed 3 bases, J shed 5 bases, and the junction held 4 bases outside the gene matches. The whole variable domain, remainder taken from reference TRBV5-8 and TRBJ2-2, is EAGVTQSPTHLIKTRGQQATLRCSPISGHTSVYWYQQALGLGLQFLLWYDEGEERNRGNFPPRFSGRQFPNYSSELNVNALELEDSALYLCASSYRDRGTGELFFGEGSRLTVL.

This chain connects TRBV12-3 or TRBV12-4 to TRBJ2-2; D gene unclear. V was shortened by 5 bases and J by 6 bases, with 10 bases between the two germline ends. The CDR3 runs to 13 residues. The CDR3 DNA sequence: TGTGCCAGCAGTGGACCTTCCTCCGGGGAGCTGTTTTTT. Protein sequence: CASSGPSSGELFF.

This clonotype was found a few times. This sequence joins TRBV7-2 and TRBJ2-1, with TRBD2 matching over 8 bases. The CDR3 consists of 16 residues. The trim removed 2 bases at V and 6 bases at J, leaving 9 bases unmatched. Germline CDR1 and CDR2: SGHTA and FQGNSA. The CDR3: CASSLFSGTRPNEQFF. The CDR3 DNA reads as TGTGCCAGCAGCTTATTCTCCGGGACTAGACCCAATGAGCAGTTCTTC.

The chain is built from TRBV4-3 and TRBJ1-1; D ambiguous. The CDR3 sequence is 15 residues long. Looked up from germline, CDR1 is LGHNA and CDR2 is YSLEER. The V gene lost 0 bases and the J gene lost 5 bases, with 13 bases spanning the gap. The DNA of the CDR3 is TGCGCCAGCAGCCAAGAACGGGGAGTTAGGACTGAAGCTTTCTTT. Translation: CASSQERGVRTEAFF.

The gene calls are TRBV6-2 or TRBV6-3 and TRBJ2-5; 8 positions agree with TRBD2. The junction had 5 bases not matched to a gene; V was cut back by 6 bases and J by 5 bases. This CDR3 is built from 13 residues. Looked up from germline, CDR1 is MNHEY and CDR2 is SVGEGT. The CDR3 loop reads CASRWTSTETQYF. For the CDR3, the DNA is TGTGCCAGCAGATGGACTAGCACCGAGACCCAGTACTTC.

The gene calls are TRBV12-3 or TRBV12-4 and TRBJ1-5; 10 bases line up with TRBD1. This CDR3 contains 15 residues. The V and J ends lost 6 bases and 3 bases, in that order; junction bases with no gene match: 5. CDR3 region: CASRDRGPYNQPQHF. The CDR3 DNA is TGTGCCAGCAGAGACAGGGGGCCGTACAATCAGCCCCAGCATTTT.

The J gene is TRBJ2-3, the V gene TRBV5-1; D uncertain. This CDR3 has 14 residues. V shed 0 bases and J shed 4 bases, with 9 bases lying between them. The germline V gene encodes CDR1 SGHRS and CDR2 YFSETQ. The CDR3 coding sequence is TGCGCCAGCAGCTTGGCGGCGGTGGCAGATACGCAGTATTTT. Its protein is CASSLAAVADTQYF.

Only a few counts were recorded for this clonotype. CDR3 nucleotide sequence: TGTGCCAGTAGGTTACAGGGCTACAATGAGCAGTTCTTC. Translated, it gives CASRLQGYNEQFF. This chain connects TRBV19 to TRBJ2-1; a weak D match, TRBD1 (6 bases). The CDR3 length is 13 residues. The V end was cut by 6 bases, the J end by 3 bases, with 9 bases between. Germline CDR1 and CDR2: LNHDA and SQIVND (reference sequence).

A few counts support this clonotype. This chain uses TRBV4-3 with TRBJ2-5; D is tentatively TRBD1 or TRBD2 (5 bases each). V shed 0 bases and J shed 0 bases, with 14 bases lying between them. CDR1 is LGHNA, CDR2 YSLEER, per germline. This CDR3 has 17 amino acids. In DNA form, the CDR3 reads TGCGCCAGCAGCCAAGACGTCCCTTCGGGGCACCAAGAGACCCAGTACTTC. Translation gives CASSQDVPSGHQETQYF.